This passage covers 5 T cell receptor beta chains from one sample sequenced in a study of cytomegalovirus exposure and HLA in healthy donors. The PCR used 60 Vbeta and 13 Jbeta primers. TCRdb keeps only in-frame clones here, not all; method: immunoSEQ multiplex PCR. Among hundreds of thousands of clones listed, about 78% were seen once. The sample comprised PBMCs. The receptor source for this set is a male donor in good health and CMV-seronegative.

The chain couples TRBV7-9 to TRBJ2-1, with 9 bases matching TRBD2. The CDR3 contains 18 residues. CDR1 is SEHNR, CDR2 FQNEAQ, per germline (reference sequence). The V and J ends lost 9 bases and 7 bases, in that order; junction bases with no gene match: 22. CDR3 DNA sequence: TGTGCCAGGGGACTCGTCGGTCCCGGCGGGAGGGCCAAGAATGAGCAGTTCTTC. Amino acid sequence: CARGLVGPGGRAKNEQFF. Full variable domain (remainder filled in from reference TRBV7-9 and TRBJ2-1): DTGVSQNPRHKITKRGQNVTFRCDPISEHNRLYWYRQTLGQGPEFLTYFQNEAQLEKSRLLSDRFSAERPKGSFSTLEIQRTEQGDSAMYLCARGLVGPGGRAKNEQFFGPGTRLTVL.

The chain carries TRBV19 and TRBJ1-1; 8 nucleotides line up with TRBD1. V lost 5 bases and J lost 5; bases outside the gene matches: 7. CDR1 is LNHDA and CDR2 is SQIVND in the germline V gene (reference sequence). The CDR3 extends over 14 amino acids. The CDR3 sequence is CASSRTGGWTEAFF. Here the CDR3 DNA reads TGTGCCAGTAGTCGTACAGGGGGTTGGACTGAAGCTTTCTTT.

The chain links TRBV5-8 to TRBJ2-3; tentatively, D is TRBD1 (5 bases). Germline values: CDR1 SGHTS, CDR2 YDEGEE. The CDR3 runs 16 residues. V shed 4 bases and J shed 3 bases, with 18 bases lying between them. The CDR3 bases are TGTGCCAGCAGCCCCCGATGGGCAGGGATTACAGATACGCAGTATTTT. Its translation is CASSPRWAGITDTQYF.

The gene calls are TRBV7-9 and TRBJ2-1, with D perhaps TRBD2 (7 bases). Trimming stripped 5 bases from V and 4 bases from J, with 21 bases between. CDR3 length: 17 residues. The V gene's germline CDR1 is SEHNR and CDR2 FQNEAQ (reference sequence). The CDR3: CASSDPKRDKSYNEQFF. The CDR3 DNA sequence: TGTGCCAGCAGCGATCCCAAGCGGGACAAGTCTTACAATGAGCAGTTCTTC.

This clone was seen once. The chain joins TRBV6-5 to TRBJ1-6; no reliable D call. The CDR3 extends over 15 amino acids. Germline assignment: CDR1 MNHEY and CDR2 SVGAGI. With 5 bases removed from V and 6 bases from J, the gap between germline ends came to 14 bases. The CDR3 DNA reads TGTGCCAGCAGTGTTTTGAGAGTCTCTAATTCACCCCTCCACTTT. It yields the protein CASSVLRVSNSPLHF.